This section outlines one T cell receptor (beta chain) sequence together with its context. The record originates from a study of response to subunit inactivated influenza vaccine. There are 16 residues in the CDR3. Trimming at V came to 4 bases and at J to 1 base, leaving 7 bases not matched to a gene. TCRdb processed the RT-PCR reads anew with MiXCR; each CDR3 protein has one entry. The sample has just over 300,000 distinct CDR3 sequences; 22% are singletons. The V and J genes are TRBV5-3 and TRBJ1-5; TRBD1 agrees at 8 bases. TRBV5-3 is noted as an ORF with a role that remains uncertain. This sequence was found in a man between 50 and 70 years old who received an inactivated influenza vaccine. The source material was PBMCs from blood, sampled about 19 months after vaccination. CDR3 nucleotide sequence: TGTGCCAGAAGCACGGGGGACAGGCTGAGCAATCAGCCCCAGCATTTT. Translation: CARSTGDRLSNQPQHF.